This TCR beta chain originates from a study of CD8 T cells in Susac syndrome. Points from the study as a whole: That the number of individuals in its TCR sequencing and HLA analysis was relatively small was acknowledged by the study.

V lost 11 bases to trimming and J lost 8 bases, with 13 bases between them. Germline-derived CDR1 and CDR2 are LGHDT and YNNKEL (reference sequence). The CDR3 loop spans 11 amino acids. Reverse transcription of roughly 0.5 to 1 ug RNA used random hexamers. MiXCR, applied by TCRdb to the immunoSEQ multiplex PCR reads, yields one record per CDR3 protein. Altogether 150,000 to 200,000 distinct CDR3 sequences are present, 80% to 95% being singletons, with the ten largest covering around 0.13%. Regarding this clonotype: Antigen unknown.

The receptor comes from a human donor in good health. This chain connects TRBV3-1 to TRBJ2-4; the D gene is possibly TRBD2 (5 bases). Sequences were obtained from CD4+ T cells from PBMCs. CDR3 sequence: CASSGWDIQYF. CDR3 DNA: TGTGCCTCCTCGGGGTGGGACATTCAGTACTTC. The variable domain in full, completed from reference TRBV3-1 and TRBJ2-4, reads DTAVSQTPKYLVTQMGNDKSIKCEQNLGHDTMYWYKQDSKKFLKIMFSYNNKELIINETVPNRFSPKSPDKAHLNLHINSLELGDSAVYFCASSGWDIQYFGAGTRLSVL.